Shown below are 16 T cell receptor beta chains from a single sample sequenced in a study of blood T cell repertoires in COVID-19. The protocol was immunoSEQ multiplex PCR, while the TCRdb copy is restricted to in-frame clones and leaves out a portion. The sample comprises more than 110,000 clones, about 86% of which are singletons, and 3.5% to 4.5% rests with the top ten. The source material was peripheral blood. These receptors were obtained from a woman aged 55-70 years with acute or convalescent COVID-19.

CDR3 region: CASSFSVGGDGYTF. The CDR3 nucleotides read TGTGCCAGCAGTTTTTCGGTAGGAGGGGATGGCTACACCTTC. This chain connects TRBV27 to TRBJ1-2, with D tentatively TRBD1 (5 bases). Trimming took off 3 bases at V and 6 bases at J, with 14 bases between the two ends. Germline CDR1 reads MNHEY; CDR2 reads SMNVEV (reference sequence). There are 14 residues in the CDR3.

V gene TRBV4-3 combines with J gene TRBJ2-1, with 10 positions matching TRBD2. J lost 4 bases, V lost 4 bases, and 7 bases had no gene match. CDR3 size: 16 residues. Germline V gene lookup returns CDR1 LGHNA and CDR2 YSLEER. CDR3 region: CASSRASGSMYNEQFF. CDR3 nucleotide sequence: TGCGCCAGCAGCCGAGCTAGCGGGAGTATGTACAATGAGCAGTTCTTC.

The CDR3 sequence is CASSVGQGAPYEQYF. DNA of the CDR3: TGTGCCAGCAGCGTAGGGCAGGGGGCCCCCTACGAGCAGTACTTC. The chain couples TRBV9 to TRBJ2-7; 8 nucleotides align to TRBD1. The CDR3 covers 15 residues. Germline trimming cut 0 bases from V and 2 bases from J; bases unmatched to any gene: 4. Germline V gene sequence: CDR1 SGDLS, CDR2 YYNGEE.

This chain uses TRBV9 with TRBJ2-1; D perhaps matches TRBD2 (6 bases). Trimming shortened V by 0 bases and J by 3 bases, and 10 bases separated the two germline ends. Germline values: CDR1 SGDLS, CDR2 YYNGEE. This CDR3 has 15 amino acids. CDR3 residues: CASSVDGSGYNEQFF. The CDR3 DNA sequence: TGTGCCAGCAGCGTAGACGGGAGTGGCTACAATGAGCAGTTCTTC.

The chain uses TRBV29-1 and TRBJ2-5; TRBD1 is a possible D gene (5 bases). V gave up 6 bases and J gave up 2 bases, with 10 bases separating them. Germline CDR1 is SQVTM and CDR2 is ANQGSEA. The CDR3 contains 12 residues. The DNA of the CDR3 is TGCAGCGTCCGTAGGGGTCAAGAGACCCAGTACTTC. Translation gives CSVRRGQETQYF.

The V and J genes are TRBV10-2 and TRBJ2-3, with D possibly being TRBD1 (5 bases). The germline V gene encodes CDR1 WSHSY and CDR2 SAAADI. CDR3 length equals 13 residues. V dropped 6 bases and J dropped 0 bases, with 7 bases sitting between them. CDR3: CASRQGSTDTQYF. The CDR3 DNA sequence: TGCGCCAGCAGGCAGGGCAGCACAGATACGCAGTATTTT.

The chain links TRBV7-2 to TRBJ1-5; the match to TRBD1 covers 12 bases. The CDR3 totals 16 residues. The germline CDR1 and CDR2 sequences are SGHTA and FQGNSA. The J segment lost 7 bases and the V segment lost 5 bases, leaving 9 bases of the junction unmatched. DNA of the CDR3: TGTGCCAGCAGCGCTGGAGGGACAGGGGGCGTCCAGCCCCAGCATTTT. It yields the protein CASSAGGTGGVQPQHF.

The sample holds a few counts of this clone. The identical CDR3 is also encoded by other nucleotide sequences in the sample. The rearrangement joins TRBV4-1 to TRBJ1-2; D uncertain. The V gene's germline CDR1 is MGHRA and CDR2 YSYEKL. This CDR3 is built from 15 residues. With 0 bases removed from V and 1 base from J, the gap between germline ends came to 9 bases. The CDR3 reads CASSQDPGNNYGYTF. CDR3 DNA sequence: TGCGCCAGCAGCCAAGATCCGGGGAATAACTATGGCTACACCTTC.

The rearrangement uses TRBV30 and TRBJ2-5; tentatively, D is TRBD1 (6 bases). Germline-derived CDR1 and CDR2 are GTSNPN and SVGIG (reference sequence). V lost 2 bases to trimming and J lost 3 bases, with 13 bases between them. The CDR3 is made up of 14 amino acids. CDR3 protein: CAWSITGTKETQYF. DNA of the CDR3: TGTGCCTGGAGTATCACGGGGACAAAAGAGACCCAGTACTTC. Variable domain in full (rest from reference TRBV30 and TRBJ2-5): SQTIHQWPATLVQPVGSPLSLECTVEGTSNPNLYWYRQAAGRGLQLLFYSVGIGQISSEVPQNLSASRPQDRQFILSSKKLLLSDSGFYLCAWSITGTKETQYFGPGTRLLVL.

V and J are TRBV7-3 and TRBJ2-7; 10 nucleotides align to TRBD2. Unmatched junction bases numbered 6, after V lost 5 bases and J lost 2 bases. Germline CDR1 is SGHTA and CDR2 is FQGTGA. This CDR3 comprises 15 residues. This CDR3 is CASSIQLAGTYEQYF. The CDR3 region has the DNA TGTGCCAGCAGCATTCAACTAGCGGGAACCTACGAGCAGTACTTC.

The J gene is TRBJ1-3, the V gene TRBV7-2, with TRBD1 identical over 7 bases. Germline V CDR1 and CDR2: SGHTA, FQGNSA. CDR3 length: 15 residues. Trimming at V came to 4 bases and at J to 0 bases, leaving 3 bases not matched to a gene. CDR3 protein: CASSSGQLSGNTIYF. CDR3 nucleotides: TGTGCCAGCAGCTCGGGACAGCTCTCTGGAAACACCATATATTTT. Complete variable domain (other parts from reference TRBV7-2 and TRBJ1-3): GAGVSQSPSNKVTEKGKDVELRCDPISGHTALYWYRQSLGQGLEFLIYFQGNSAPDKSGLPSDRFSAERTGGSVSTLTIQRTQQEDSAVYLCASSSGQLSGNTIYFGEGSWLTVV.

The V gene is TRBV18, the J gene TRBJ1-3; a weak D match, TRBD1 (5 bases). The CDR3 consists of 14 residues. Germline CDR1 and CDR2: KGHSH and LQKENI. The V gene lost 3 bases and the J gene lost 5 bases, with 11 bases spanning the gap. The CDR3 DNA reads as TGTGCCAGCTCACCTACAGGAGATCGAAACACCATATATTTT. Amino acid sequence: CASSPTGDRNTIYF.

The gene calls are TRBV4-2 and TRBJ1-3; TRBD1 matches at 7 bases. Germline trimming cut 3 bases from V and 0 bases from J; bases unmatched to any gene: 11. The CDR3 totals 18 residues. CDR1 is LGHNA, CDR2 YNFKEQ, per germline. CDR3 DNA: TGTGCCAGCAGCCATTACCCAGACAGGGACCACTCTGGAAACACCATATATTTT. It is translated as CASSHYPDRDHSGNTIYF.

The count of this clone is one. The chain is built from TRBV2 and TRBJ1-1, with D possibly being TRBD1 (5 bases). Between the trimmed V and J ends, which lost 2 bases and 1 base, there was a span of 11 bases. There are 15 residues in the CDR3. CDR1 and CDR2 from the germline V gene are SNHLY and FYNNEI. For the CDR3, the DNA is TGTGCCAGCAGTGAAAATTTCGGGGGGAACACTGAAGCTTTCTTT. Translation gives CASSENFGGNTEAFF.

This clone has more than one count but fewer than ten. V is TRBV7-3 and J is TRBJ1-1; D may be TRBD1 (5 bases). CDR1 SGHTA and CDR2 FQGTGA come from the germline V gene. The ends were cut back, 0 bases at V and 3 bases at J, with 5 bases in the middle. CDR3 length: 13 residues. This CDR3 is CASSLTGDTEAFF. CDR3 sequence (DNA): TGTGCCAGCAGCTTAACAGGGGACACTGAAGCTTTCTTT.

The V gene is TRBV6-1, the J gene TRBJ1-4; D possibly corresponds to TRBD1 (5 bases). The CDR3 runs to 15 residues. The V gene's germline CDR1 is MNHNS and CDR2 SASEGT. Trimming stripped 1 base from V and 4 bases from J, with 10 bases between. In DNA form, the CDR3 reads TGTGCCAGCAGTGAAGGCCCAGGGTTTAATGAAAAACTGTTTTTT. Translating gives CASSEGPGFNEKLFF.